Below, 6 T cell receptor beta chains from the same sample are listed, as sequenced in a study of T cells after yellow fever vaccination (dated by TCRdb to 2018 to 2020). The treatment or condition label here, explained by the study, means: live attenuated yellow fever vaccine strain. The library relied on 5' RACE. Reads for this sample came from an Illumina NovaSeq 6000. TCRdb cleaned the public reads at Q25 with fastp, built clones with MiXCR and kept in-frame beta chains. Each entry merges the rows of one CDR3 protein and shows their most common DNA and genes. The sample includes a few hundred thousand distinct CDR3 sequences, with about 10% observed a single time. The ten largest make up 3% to 4% of the sample. Sequences were derived from CD4+ T cells sorted from PBMCs, sampled 5 days after the yellow fever booster vaccination. Receptor source: a man younger than 30 who received the YFV17D yellow fever vaccine.

The gene calls are TRBV20-1 and TRBJ1-1; possible D gene TRBD1, 5 bases. V lost 3 bases and J 0 bases, leaving 14 bases between the germline ends. Germline lookup yields CDR1 DFQATT and CDR2 SNEGSKA (reference sequence). The CDR3 spans 15 residues. The CDR3 nucleotides are TGCAGTGCTAGTGTTCCCGGGGCCCTGAACACTGAAGCTTTCTTT. Translated: CSASVPGALNTEAFF.

By sample fraction, this clonotype is medium-sized (0.01 to 0.1%). The V call is TRBV3-1, the J call TRBJ1-6; D is possibly TRBD1 (5 bases). CDR1 and CDR2 (germline): LGHDT, YNNKEL (reference sequence). V lost 7 bases and J 7 bases, leaving 14 bases between the germline ends. This CDR3 comprises 14 residues. CDR3 bases: TGTGCCAGCACCCCGGGACGGGGGAATTCACCCCTCCACTTT. Protein sequence: CASTPGRGNSPLHF.

This clonotype was observed a few times. This chain connects TRBV6-2 or TRBV6-3 to TRBJ2-7, with D perhaps assigned TRBD1 or TRBD2 (6 bases each). Germline CDR1 MNHEY, CDR2 SVGEGT. Trimming cost V 8 bases and J 0 bases, with 8 bases left between them. The CDR3 consists of 12 residues. The CDR3 loop reads CASGGLSYEQYF. CDR3 coding DNA: TGTGCCAGCGGGGGGCTCTCCTACGAGCAGTACTTC.

V is TRBV7-2 and J is TRBJ1-3; 7 nucleotides line up with TRBD1. The CDR3 is 13 amino acids. Trimming removed 6 bases from V and 3 bases from J; junction bases left unmatched: 2. In germline, CDR1 is SGHTA, CDR2 FQGNSA. The CDR3 spells CASSTGDGNTIYF. CDR3 coding DNA: TGTGCCAGCAGTACAGGGGATGGAAACACCATATATTTT.

Regarding this clonotype: The germline gene is not matched at one end of the junction; a read error may be the cause. The J gene is TRBJ1-5, the V gene TRBV4-1; 7 nucleotides agree with TRBD1. The V gene's germline CDR1 is MGHRA and CDR2 YSYEKL. CDR3 length: 14 residues. The CDR3 is CASRQAGGSQPQHF. The CDR3 region has the DNA TGCGCCAGCAGACAAGCAGGGGGTAGTCAGCCCCAGCATTTT.

The CDR3: CASSSPGGSGNEQFF. CDR3 DNA: TGTGCCAGCAGCTCCCCGGGGGGTAGTGGCAATGAGCAGTTCTTC. The chain joins TRBV7-3 to TRBJ2-1; 7 bases match TRBD2. The V gene end was trimmed by 4 bases and the J gene end by 6 bases; junction bases not matched to a gene: 9. The germline V gene encodes CDR1 SGHTA and CDR2 FQGTGA. This CDR3 is built from 15 residues.